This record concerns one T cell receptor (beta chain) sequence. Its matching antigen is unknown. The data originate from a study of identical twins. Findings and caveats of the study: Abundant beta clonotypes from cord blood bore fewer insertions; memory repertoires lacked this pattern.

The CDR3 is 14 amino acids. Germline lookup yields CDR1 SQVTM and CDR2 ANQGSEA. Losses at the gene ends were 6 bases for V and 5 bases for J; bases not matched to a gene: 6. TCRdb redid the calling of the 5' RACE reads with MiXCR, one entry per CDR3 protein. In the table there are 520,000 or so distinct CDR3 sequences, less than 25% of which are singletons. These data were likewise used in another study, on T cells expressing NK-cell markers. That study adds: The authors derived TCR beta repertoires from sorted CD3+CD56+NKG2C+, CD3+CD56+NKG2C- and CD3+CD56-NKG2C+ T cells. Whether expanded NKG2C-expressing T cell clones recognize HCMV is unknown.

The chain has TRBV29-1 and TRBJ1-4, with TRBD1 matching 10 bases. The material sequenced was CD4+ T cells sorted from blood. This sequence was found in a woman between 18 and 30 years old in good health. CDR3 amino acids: CSVQKTGGNEKLFF. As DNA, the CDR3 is TGCAGCGTACAAAAGACAGGGGGCAATGAAAAACTGTTTTTT.